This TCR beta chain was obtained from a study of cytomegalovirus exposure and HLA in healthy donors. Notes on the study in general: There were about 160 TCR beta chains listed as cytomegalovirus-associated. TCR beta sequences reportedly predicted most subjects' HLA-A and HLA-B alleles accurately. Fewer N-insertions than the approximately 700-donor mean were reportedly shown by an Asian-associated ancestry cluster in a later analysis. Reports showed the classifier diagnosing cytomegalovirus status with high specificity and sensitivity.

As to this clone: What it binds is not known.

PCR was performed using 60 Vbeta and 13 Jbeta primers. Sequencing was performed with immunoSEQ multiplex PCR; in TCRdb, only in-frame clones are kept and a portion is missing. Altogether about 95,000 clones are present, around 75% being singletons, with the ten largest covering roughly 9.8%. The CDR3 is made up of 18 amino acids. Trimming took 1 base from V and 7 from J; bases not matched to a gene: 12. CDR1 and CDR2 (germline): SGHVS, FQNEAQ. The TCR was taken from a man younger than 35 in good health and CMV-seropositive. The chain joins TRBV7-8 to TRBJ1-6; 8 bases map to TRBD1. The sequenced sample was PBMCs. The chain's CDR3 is CASSLDPAMRTGNSPLHF. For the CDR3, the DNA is TGTGCCAGCAGCTTAGACCCGGCGATGCGGACAGGGAATTCACCCCTCCACTTT.